This TCR beta chain was sequenced in a study of human T cells and chemical hapten exposure. Study as a whole: The sensitizing agent was 2% DPC, placed on approximately 2 cm by approximately 2 cm of upper inner arm skin. Throughout the roughly 24-week study, diphenylcyclopropenone was applied weekly to the patients' scalps.

Between the trimmed V and J ends, which lost 7 bases and 2 bases, there was a span of 13 bases. CDR3 length: 14 amino acids. TCRdb called the RACE reads again in MiXCR, with one record for every CDR3 protein. The table has fewer than 50,000 distinct CDR3 sequences, 4% seen once. This clonotype occurred many times. Antigen unknown. Regarding time point: patch test 1, 2 weeks after DPC sensitization. Treatment described: therapeutic diphenylcyclopropenone sensitization with weekly scalp DPC. Unfractionated whole blood was the source of the extracted total RNA. Study-wide results and limits: Significantly more large CDR3 similarity clusters were formed by expanded TCRs than by controls. Higher patch test scores went with higher counts of PT1 expanded TCRs.

This chain links TRBV12-3 or TRBV12-4 with TRBJ2-3; tentative D call: TRBD2 (6 bases). This specimen was whole blood, taken in connection with sensitization to the hapten diphenylcyclopropenone (DPC). The clonotype comes from a man between 50 and 59 years old with alopecia areata. Some clones in this sample may be carry-over from other donors' samples. This CDR3 is CASNQAGNTDTQYF. Written as DNA, the CDR3 is TGTGCCAGCAACCAAGCGGGCAACACAGATACGCAGTATTTT.